A selection of T cell receptor beta chains follows, all from one sample in a study of blood T cell repertoires in COVID-19. TCRdb keeps only in-frame clones here, not all; method: immunoSEQ multiplex PCR. The sample carries 130,000 to 150,000 clones, around four fifths recorded once. Specimen: peripheral blood. The receptors originated from a human donor in a cohort sampled during active COVID-19. CDR3s leave out the opening cysteine and the closing phenylalanine or tryptophan. A D gene is named only where the DNA matches it firmly.

>TRBD1|TRBV7-9|TRBJ1-6
ASSLDGRNRGNSPLH
>-|TRBV6-5|TRBJ1-6
ASSAMSSYNSPLH
>TRBD1|TRBV4-3|TRBJ2-6
ASSQESRGTNVLT
>-|TRBV9|TRBJ1-2
ASSVGRNYGYT
>-|TRBV14|TRBJ2-1
ASSPGQGLGNEQF
>-|TRBV5-8|TRBJ1-2
ASSPSPGIFYGYT
>TRBD1|TRBV7-2|TRBJ1-2
ASSYGQGGYT
>-|TRBV19|TRBJ2-7
ASSIAGTKSYEQY
>-|TRBV7-9|TRBJ2-3
ASSLWQGGGTQY
>TRBD1|TRBV5-4|TRBJ1-6
ASSSGQGNNSPLH
>-|TRBV7-8|TRBJ1-2
ASSRGARAYGYT
>-|TRBV19|TRBJ1-4
ASSRYGENEKLF
>-|TRBV2|TRBJ2-2
ASIVGGINTGELF
>TRBD1|TRBV4-1|TRBJ1-1
ASSSGTAEAF
>TRBD1|TRBV11-2|TRBJ2-7
ASRRPGQGSTATGEQY
>-|TRBV5-1|TRBJ1-2
ASSLEFGGYGYT
>-|TRBV28|TRBJ1-1
ASSLEVNTEAF
>-|TRBV29-1|TRBJ2-7
SGTGTSGEQY
>TRBD1|TRBV7-9|TRBJ1-2
ASREDRTLGYT
>TRBD1|TRBV6-5|TRBJ1-1
ASSYRRQGDTEAF
>-|TRBV5-1|TRBJ2-5
ASSLDRQETQY
>-|TRBV5-8|TRBJ1-2
ASSLLYGYT
>-|TRBV7-9|TRBJ1-6
ASSSTGNSPLH
>TRBD1|TRBV6-5|TRBJ1-2
ASTSRTGDNYGYT
>TRBD2|TRBV3-1/TRBV3-2|TRBJ2-2
ASTLTSRLNTGELF
>-|TRBV30|TRBJ1-3
AWSGGGSGNTIY
>-|TRBV7-9|TRBJ1-4
ASSSRGDEKLF
>TRBD1|TRBV15|TRBJ1-2
ATSNRGNDGYT
>TRBD1|TRBV6-5|TRBJ2-1
ASRRGTGFYNEQF
>-|TRBV7-2|TRBJ1-5
ASSSVGGSNQPQH
>-|TRBV12-3/TRBV12-4|TRBJ2-3
ASSLQVAYTQY
>-|TRBV9|TRBJ2-5
ASSVSGETQY
>TRBD1|TRBV7-2|TRBJ1-2
ASSSTGGMGYGYT
>TRBD1|TRBV5-1|TRBJ1-2
ASSGTGIGTYGYT
>-|TRBV27|TRBJ2-5
ASSFAVHQETQY
>-|TRBV2|TRBJ2-7
ASSQRGATASYEQY
>-|TRBV27|TRBJ1-1
ASSVTTGFAEAF
>TRBD1|TRBV29-1|TRBJ1-2
SVDGQGALPHYGYT
>-|TRBV11-2|TRBJ1-5
ASSLERAPNQPQH
>TRBD1|TRBV4-3|TRBJ1-6
ASSQATGGLYNSPLH
>TRBD1|TRBV9|TRBJ1-2
ASSVEAGGIGNT
>TRBD1|TRBV7-2|TRBJ1-4
ASSLANRGNEKLF
>-|TRBV2|TRBJ2-7
ASSEFEEQY
>TRBD2|TRBV27|TRBJ2-7
ASRPTSGEQY